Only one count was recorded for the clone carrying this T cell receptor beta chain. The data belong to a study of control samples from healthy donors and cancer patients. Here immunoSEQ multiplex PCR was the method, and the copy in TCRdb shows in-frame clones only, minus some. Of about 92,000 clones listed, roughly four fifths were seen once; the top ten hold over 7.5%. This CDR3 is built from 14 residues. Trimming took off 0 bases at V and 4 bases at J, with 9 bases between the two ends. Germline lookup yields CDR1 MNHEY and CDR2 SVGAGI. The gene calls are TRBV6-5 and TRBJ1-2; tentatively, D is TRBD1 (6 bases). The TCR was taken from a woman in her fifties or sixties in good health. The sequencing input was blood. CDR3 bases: TGTGCCAGCAGTTACTCGAACAGGGTCTATGGCTACACCTTC. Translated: CASSYSNRVYGYTF.